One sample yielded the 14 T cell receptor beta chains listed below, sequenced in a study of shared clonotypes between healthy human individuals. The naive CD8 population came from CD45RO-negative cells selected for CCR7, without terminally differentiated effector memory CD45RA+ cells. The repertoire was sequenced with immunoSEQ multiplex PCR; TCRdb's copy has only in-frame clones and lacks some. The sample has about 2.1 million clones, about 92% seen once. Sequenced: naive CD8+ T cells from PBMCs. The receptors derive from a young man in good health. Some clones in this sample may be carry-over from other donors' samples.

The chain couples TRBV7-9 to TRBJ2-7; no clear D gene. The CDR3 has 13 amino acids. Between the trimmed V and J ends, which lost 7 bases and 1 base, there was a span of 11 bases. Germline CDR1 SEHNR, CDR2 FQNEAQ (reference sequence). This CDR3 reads CASNAGYSYEQYF. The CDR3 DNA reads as TGTGCCAGCAACGCAGGCTATTCCTACGAGCAGTACTTC.

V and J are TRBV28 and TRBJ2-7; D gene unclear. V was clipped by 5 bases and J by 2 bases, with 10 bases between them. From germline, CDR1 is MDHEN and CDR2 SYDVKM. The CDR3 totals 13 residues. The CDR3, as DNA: TGTGCCAGCAGTCCCTCCAGGACCTACGAGCAGTACTTC. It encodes CASSPSRTYEQYF.

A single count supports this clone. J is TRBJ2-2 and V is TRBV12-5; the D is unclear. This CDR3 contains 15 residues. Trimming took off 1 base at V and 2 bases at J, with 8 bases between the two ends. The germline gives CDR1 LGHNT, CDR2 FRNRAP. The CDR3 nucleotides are TGTGCTAGTGGTTTGGACGTACCTAACACCGGGGAGCTGTTTTTT. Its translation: CASGLDVPNTGELFF. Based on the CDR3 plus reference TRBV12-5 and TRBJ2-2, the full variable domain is DARVTQTPRHKVTEMGQEVTMRCQPILGHNTVFWYRQTMMQGLELLAYFRNRAPLDDSGMPKDRFSAEMPDATLATLKIQPSEPRDSAVYFCASGLDVPNTGELFFGEGSRLTVL.

The CDR3 here is CATGRLAGGQAGELFF. The CDR3 DNA reads as TGTGCCACCGGCCGACTAGCGGGAGGCCAGGCCGGGGAGCTGTTTTTT. V is TRBV15 and J is TRBJ2-2, with 13 nucleotides matching TRBD2. The V segment lost 8 bases and the J segment 6 bases; nucleotides outside the gene matches: 9. This CDR3 comprises 16 residues. Per germline, CDR1 LNHNV and CDR2 YYDKDF (reference sequence).

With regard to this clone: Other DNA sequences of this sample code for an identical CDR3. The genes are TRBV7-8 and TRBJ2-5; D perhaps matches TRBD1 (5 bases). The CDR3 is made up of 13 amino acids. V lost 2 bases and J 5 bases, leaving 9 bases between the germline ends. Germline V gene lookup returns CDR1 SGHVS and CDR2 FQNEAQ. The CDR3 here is CASSLQGRETQYF. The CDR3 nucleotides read TGTGCCAGCAGCTTACAGGGCCGGGAGACCCAGTACTTC.

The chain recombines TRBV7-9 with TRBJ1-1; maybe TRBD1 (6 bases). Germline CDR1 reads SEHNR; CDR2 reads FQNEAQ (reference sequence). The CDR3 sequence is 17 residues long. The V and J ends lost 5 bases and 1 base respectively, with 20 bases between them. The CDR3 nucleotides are TGTGCCAGCAGCCGACAACCACAAGACAGGAGGAACACTGAAGCTTTCTTT. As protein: CASSRQPQDRRNTEAFF. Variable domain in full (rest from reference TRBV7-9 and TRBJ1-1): DTGVSQNPRHKITKRGQNVTFRCDPISEHNRLYWYRQTLGQGPEFLTYFQNEAQLEKSRLLSDRFSAERPKGSFSTLEIQRTEQGDSAMYLCASSRQPQDRRNTEAFFGQGTRLTVV.

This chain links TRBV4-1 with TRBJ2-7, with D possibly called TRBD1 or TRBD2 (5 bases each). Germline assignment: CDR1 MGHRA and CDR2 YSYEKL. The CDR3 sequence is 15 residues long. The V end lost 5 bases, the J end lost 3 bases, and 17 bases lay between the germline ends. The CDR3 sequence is CASSYRSGTLYEQYF. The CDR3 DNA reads TGCGCCAGCAGCTACCGATCCGGGACCCTCTACGAGCAGTACTTC.

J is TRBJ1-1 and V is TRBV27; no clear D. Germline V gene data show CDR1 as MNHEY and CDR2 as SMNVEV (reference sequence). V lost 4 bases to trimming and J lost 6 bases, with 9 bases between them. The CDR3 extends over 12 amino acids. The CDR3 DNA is TGTGCCAGCAGTTACCTTGGAGCTGAAGCTTTCTTT. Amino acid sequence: CASSYLGAEAFF.

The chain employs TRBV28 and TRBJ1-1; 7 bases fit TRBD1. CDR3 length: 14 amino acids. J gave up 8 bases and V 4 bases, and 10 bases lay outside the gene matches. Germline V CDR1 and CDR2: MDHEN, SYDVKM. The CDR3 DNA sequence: TGTGCCAGCAGTTCGAGTTTGGGACAGCCCGAAGCTTTCTTT. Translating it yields CASSSSLGQPEAFF.

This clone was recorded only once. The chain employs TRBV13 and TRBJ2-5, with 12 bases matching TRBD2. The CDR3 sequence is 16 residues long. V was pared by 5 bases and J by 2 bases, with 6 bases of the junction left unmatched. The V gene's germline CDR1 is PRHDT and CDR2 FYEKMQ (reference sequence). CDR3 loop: CASSTGTSGPQETQYF. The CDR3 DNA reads TGTGCCAGCAGCACAGGGACTAGCGGGCCTCAAGAGACCCAGTACTTC. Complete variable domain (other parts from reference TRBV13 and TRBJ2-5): AAGVIQSPRHLIKEKRETATLKCYPIPRHDTVYWYQQGPGQDPQFLISFYEKMQSDKGSIPDRFSAQQFSDYHSELNMSSLELGDSALYFCASSTGTSGPQETQYFGPGTRLLVL.

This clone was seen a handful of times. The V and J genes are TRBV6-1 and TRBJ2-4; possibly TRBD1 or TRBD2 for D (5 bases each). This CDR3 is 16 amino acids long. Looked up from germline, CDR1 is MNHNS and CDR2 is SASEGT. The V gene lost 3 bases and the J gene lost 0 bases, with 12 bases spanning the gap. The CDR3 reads CASSDRGSLAKNIQYF. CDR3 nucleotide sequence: TGTGCCAGCAGTGATCGGGGCAGCCTAGCCAAAAACATTCAGTACTTC.

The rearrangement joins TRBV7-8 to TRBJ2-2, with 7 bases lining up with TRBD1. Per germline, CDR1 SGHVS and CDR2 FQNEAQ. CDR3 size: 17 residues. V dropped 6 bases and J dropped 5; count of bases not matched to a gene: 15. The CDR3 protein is CASRPRQGVLATGELFF. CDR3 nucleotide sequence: TGTGCCAGCAGACCTCGACAGGGCGTCCTAGCTACCGGGGAGCTGTTTTTT.

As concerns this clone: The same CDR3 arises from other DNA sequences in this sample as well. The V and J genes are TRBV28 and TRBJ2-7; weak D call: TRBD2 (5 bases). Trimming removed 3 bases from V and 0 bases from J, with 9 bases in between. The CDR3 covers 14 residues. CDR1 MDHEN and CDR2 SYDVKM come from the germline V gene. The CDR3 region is CASSLSGSSYEQYF. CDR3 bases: TGTGCCAGCAGTTTGAGTGGGAGCTCCTACGAGCAGTACTTC.

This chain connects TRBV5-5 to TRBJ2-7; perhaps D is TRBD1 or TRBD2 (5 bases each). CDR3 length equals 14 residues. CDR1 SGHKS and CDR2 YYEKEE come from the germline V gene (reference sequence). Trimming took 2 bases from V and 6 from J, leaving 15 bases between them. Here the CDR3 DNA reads TGTGCCAGCAGCTTTCGGGTAGTTGGGGGCGAGCAGTACTTC. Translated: CASSFRVVGGEQYF.